The clone carrying this TCR beta chain turned up a few times. These data are taken from a study of blood T cell repertoires in COVID-19. The wider study: Italy, Spain and the United States were the sources of the convalescent and acute COVID-19 samples.

Assay used: immunoSEQ multiplex PCR; TCRdb lists only in-frame clones, some missing. Of about 210,000 clones in the sample, 83% were seen once. Looked up from germline, CDR1 is SGHDT and CDR2 is YYEEEE. This CDR3 comprises 12 residues. Deletions cut 4 bases from V and 5 bases from J, with 6 bases between. Sequenced sample: peripheral blood. The chain has TRBV5-6 and TRBJ2-2, with D unresolved. This sequence was found in a man in his fifties with active or convalescent COVID-19. This chain's CDR3 is CASSPYTGELFF. As DNA, the CDR3 is TGTGCCAGCAGCCCCTATACCGGGGAGCTGTTTTTT.